This TCR beta chain was captured in a study of graft-versus-host responses after intestinal transplantation. Study-level information: Recipients underwent multivisceral, liver-intestinal, or isolated intestinal transplants. All of the recipients had induction that used anti-thymocyte globulin, then tacrolimus and steroids for 2 to 3 years. Whole-study results and caveats: Allografts of patients with graft-donor T cell macrochimerism showed high graft-versus-host to host-versus-graft clone ratios. Early HvG declines after transplant were associated with peak circulating GvH clone levels.

Libraries were prepared by immunoSEQ multiplex PCR; TCRdb keeps only in-frame clonotypes and omits some of them. The table lists more than 100,000 clones, roughly 93% of them singletons, with 1.2% in the top ten. The germline V gene has CDR1 SGHRS and CDR2 YFSETQ. The CDR3 loop spans 15 amino acids. Turning to this clone: Its target is not known. The junction shows a germline mismatch at one end, possibly a read error.

This clonotype originated in a human donor who received an intestinal transplant. J is TRBJ2-1 and V is TRBV5-1; 7 bases map to TRBD2. Material: unstimulated CD8+ T cells sorted from spleen or lymph node cells, obtained before intestinal transplant. The CDR3 DNA is TGCGCCAGCAGCTTGCTTGGACTAGGGTACACTGAGCAGTTCTTC. Its translation: CASSLLGLGYTEQFF.